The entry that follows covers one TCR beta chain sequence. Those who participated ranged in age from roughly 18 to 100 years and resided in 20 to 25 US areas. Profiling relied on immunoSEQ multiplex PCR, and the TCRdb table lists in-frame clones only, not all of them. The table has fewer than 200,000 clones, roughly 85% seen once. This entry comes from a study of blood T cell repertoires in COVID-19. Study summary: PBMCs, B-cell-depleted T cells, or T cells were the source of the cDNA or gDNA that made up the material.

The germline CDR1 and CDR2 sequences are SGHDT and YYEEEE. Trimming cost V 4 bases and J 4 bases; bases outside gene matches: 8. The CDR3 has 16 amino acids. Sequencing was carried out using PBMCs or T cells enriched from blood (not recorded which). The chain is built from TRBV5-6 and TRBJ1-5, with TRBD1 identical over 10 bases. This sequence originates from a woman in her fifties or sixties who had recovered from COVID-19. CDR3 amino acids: CASSLRDRGPNQPQHF. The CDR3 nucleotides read TGTGCCAGCAGCCTTCGGGACAGGGGACCAAATCAGCCCCAGCATTTT.